This TCR beta chain emerged from a study of CD8 T cells in ankylosing spondylitis. A quantitative 5'-RACE method, one with molecular barcodes, was used to make TCR beta libraries. TCRdb re-derived calls from the 5' RACE reads in MiXCR, one entry per CDR3 protein. This sample has fewer than 500,000 distinct CDR3 sequences, with approximately 20% found just once. This clonotype came up a few times. Antigen unknown. The study, taken as a whole, reports: Past research had described some motif variants in reactive arthritis synovial fluid and blood. The study identified a TCR beta motif of eight highly homologous variants that appeared characteristic of ankylosing spondylitis blood. As reported, disease-linked clones showed significant enrichment in matched ankylosing spondylitis synovial fluid.

V was cut by 8 bases and J by 9 bases, with 11 bases left in between. Germline lookup yields CDR1 MDHEN and CDR2 SYDVKM. CDR3 length: 11 amino acids. The rearrangement links TRBV28 to TRBJ2-1; D uncertain. This TCR was recovered from a male donor with ankylosing spondylitis. Sequencing was carried out using blood, either unsorted or a sorted T cell fraction (not recorded which). The CDR3 nucleotides read TGTGCCAGCGTGTGGGAAAGTGAGCAGTTCTTC. Translating it yields CASVWESEQFF.